Following are 18 T cell receptor beta chains from one sample sequenced in a study of blood T cell repertoires in COVID-19. Sequencing was performed with immunoSEQ multiplex PCR; in TCRdb, only in-frame clones are kept and a portion is missing. The table has 150,000 or so clones, around nine tenths seen once. Material for sequencing was peripheral blood. These receptor sequences come from a human donor in a cohort sampled during active COVID-19.

The CDR3: CASSSNRDRDSYEQYF. CDR3 coding DNA: TGTGCCAGCAGTTCCAACCGGGACAGGGACTCCTACGAGCAGTACTTC. This chain joins TRBV28 and TRBJ2-7, with TRBD1 matching over 9 bases. Trimming took 4 bases from V and 0 from J; bases not matched to a gene: 7. Germline CDR1 reads MDHEN; CDR2 reads SYDVKM. The CDR3 is 16 amino acids.

The chain combines TRBV30 with TRBJ2-2; 7 bases align to TRBD1. Germline V gene data show CDR1 as GTSNPN and CDR2 as SVGIG (reference sequence). V lost 4 bases to trimming and J lost 7 bases; unmatched junction nucleotides: 9. The CDR3 sequence is 14 residues long. CDR3 amino acids: CAWNQEGAGGELFF. The CDR3 region has the DNA TGTGCCTGGAATCAAGAGGGGGCCGGCGGGGAGCTGTTTTTT.

The V gene is TRBV30, the J gene TRBJ2-7; 12 bases match TRBD1. Trimming cost V 2 bases and J 5 bases; bases outside gene matches: 7. The CDR3 extends over 15 amino acids. CDR1 and CDR2 (germline): GTSNPN, SVGIG (reference sequence). The CDR3 DNA is TGTGCCTGGAGTATCCCGGGACAGGGGGCCAACGAGCAGTACTTC. Protein sequence: CAWSIPGQGANEQYF. The full variable domain, its missing parts supplied by reference TRBV30 and TRBJ2-7, is SQTIHQWPATLVQPVGSPLSLECTVEGTSNPNLYWYRQAAGRGLQLLFYSVGIGQISSEVPQNLSASRPQDRQFILSSKKLLLSDSGFYLCAWSIPGQGANEQYFGPGTRLTVT.

This clone was detected a few times. The chain employs TRBV14 and TRBJ1-5, with D possibly being TRBD1 (5 bases). The CDR3 extends over 14 amino acids. CDR1 and CDR2 from the germline V gene are SGHDN and FVKESK. The V gene lost 1 base and the J gene lost 7 bases, with 11 bases spanning the gap. The CDR3 sequence: CASSQGGAGQPQHF. CDR3 DNA sequence: TGTGCCAGCAGCCAAGGGGGCGCCGGGCAGCCCCAGCATTTT.

V usage is TRBV6-5 and J usage is TRBJ2-5; D gene uncertain. Trimming stripped 4 bases from V and 0 bases from J, with 3 bases between. The CDR3 is 12 amino acids. The germline CDR1 and CDR2 sequences are MNHEY and SVGAGI. Here the CDR3 reads CASSSNQETQYF. The CDR3, as DNA: TGTGCCAGCAGTTCTAACCAAGAGACCCAGTACTTC.

The gene calls are TRBV12-3 or TRBV12-4 and TRBJ1-2; possibly TRBD1 for D (6 bases). Trimming took off 4 bases at V and 4 bases at J, with 10 bases between the two ends. The CDR3 has 13 amino acids. The CDR3 region is CASSYGTTYGYTF. The CDR3 coding sequence is TGTGCCAGCAGTTACGGGACAACCTATGGCTACACCTTC.

The chain carries TRBV19 and TRBJ2-7; 7 bases map to TRBD1. The CDR3 is 16 residues long. With V trimmed by 5 bases and J by 2 bases, 12 bases remained unmatched. Germline values: CDR1 LNHDA, CDR2 SQIVND (reference sequence). The CDR3, as DNA: TGTGCCAGTAGTCCGCTTTCTGGACAGGTGCCCTACGAGCAGTACTTC. This gives the protein CASSPLSGQVPYEQYF.

This chain uses TRBV2 with TRBJ2-7; 8 bases map to TRBD1. The CDR3 loop spans 13 amino acids. Per the germline V gene, CDR1 is SNHLY and CDR2 is FYNNEI. Trimming at V came to 8 bases and at J to 4 bases, leaving 7 bases not matched to a gene. The DNA for the CDR3 is TGTGCCAGCTGCGGGACAGGTAAATACGAGCAGTACTTC. Amino acid sequence: CASCGTGKYEQYF.

This clone was found a few times. The CDR3 coding sequence is TGTGCCAGCAGCCCCCGTCGTTACGAGCAGTACTTC. Translated, it gives CASSPRRYEQYF. This sequence joins TRBV11-3 and TRBJ2-7; D is unresolved. The CDR3 is 12 residues long. Trimming cost V 5 bases and J 4 bases, with 9 bases left between them. The germline CDR1 and CDR2 sequences are SGHNT and YENEEA.

This clone appeared once. Germline is not matched at one junction end, which may reflect a read error. Distinct nucleotide sequences in the sample also encode this CDR3. V gene TRBV3-1 (or the pseudogene TRBV3-2) combines with J gene TRBJ1-3, with D possibly being TRBD1 (5 bases). This CDR3 has 14 residues. Germline CDR1 reads LGHDT; CDR2 reads YNNKEL (reference sequence). For the CDR3, the DNA is TGCGCCAGCAGCCAAACAGGCAAAGGAAACACCATATATTTT. It specifies CASSQTGKGNTIYF.

J is TRBJ1-1 and V is TRBV5-1, with D possibly TRBD1 on 5 matching bases. V dropped 4 bases and J dropped 2 bases, with 9 bases sitting between them. The CDR3 runs 13 residues. The germline V gene has CDR1 SGHRS and CDR2 YFSETQ. The CDR3 protein is CASSQGQNTEAFF. CDR3 DNA: TGCGCCAGCAGCCAAGGACAAAACACTGAAGCTTTCTTT.

V gene TRBV4-3 combines with J gene TRBJ2-1, with a possible D match to TRBD2 (5 bases). The CDR3 is 14 amino acids. V was pared by 5 bases and J by 1 base, with 9 bases between. Per the germline V gene, CDR1 is LGHNA and CDR2 is YSLEER. For the CDR3, the DNA is TGCGCCAGCAGCAGGAGGCAGTCCTACAATGAGCAGTTCTTC. It is translated as CASSRRQSYNEQFF.

The CDR3 protein is CASSPQPGDSGKLFF. The CDR3 DNA follows: TGTGCCAGCAGCCCCCAACCAGGGGATAGTGGAAAACTGTTTTTT. The rearrangement joins TRBV7-9 to TRBJ1-4, with TRBD1 as a possible D gene (6 bases). Germline lookup yields CDR1 SEHNR and CDR2 FQNEAQ (reference sequence). This CDR3 contains 15 residues. Trimming left V 5 bases short and J 10 bases short, with 20 bases between.

CDR3 residues: CASSLYRGAEAFF. The CDR3 nucleotides read TGCGCCAGCAGCTTGTACCGGGGGGCTGAAGCTTTCTTT. The chain joins TRBV5-1 to TRBJ1-1; TRBD1 might be the D (5 bases). V lost 1 base, J lost 6 bases, and 10 bases lay in between. Germline CDR1 reads SGHRS; CDR2 reads YFSETQ. The CDR3 loop spans 13 amino acids.

The chain employs TRBV7-3 and TRBJ2-2, with TRBD1 matching over 7 bases. Germline lookup yields CDR1 SGHTA and CDR2 FQGTGA. The CDR3 has 16 amino acids. Trimming cost V 5 bases and J 3 bases; bases outside gene matches: 9. The CDR3: CASSQNPTGYTGELFF. The CDR3 bases are TGTGCCAGCAGCCAAAACCCGACAGGGTACACCGGGGAGCTGTTTTTT.

This clone was seen just once. This chain joins TRBV30 and TRBJ1-1; TRBD1 agrees at 7 bases. Germline V gene lookup returns CDR1 GTSNPN and CDR2 SVGIG (reference sequence). Germline trimming cut 1 base from V and 4 bases from J; bases unmatched to any gene: 6. The CDR3 is 14 amino acids. The CDR3: CAWSEGAEGTEAFF. CDR3 DNA sequence: TGTGCCTGGAGTGAGGGGGCGGAGGGCACTGAAGCTTTCTTT. Using reference TRBV30 and TRBJ1-1 for the parts outside the CDR3, the full variable domain is SQTIHQWPATLVQPVGSPLSLECTVEGTSNPNLYWYRQAAGRGLQLLFYSVGIGQISSEVPQNLSASRPQDRQFILSSKKLLLSDSGFYLCAWSEGAEGTEAFFGQGTRLTVV.

The chain combines TRBV11-3 with TRBJ2-6, with D possibly matching TRBD1 (5 bases). The CDR3 has 18 residues. From germline, CDR1 is SGHNT and CDR2 YENEEA. V was cut by 1 base and J by 0 bases, with 13 bases left in between. CDR3 residues: CASSLGPGQGSGANVLTF. The CDR3 nucleotides read TGTGCCAGCAGCTTAGGCCCGGGCCAGGGCTCTGGGGCCAACGTCCTGACTTTC.

With respect to this clone: The junction and the germline gene differ at one end; a read error may be behind it. V and J are TRBV11-2 and TRBJ2-7; 8 bases line up with TRBD2. Germline lookup yields CDR1 SGHAT and CDR2 FQNNGV. This CDR3 region has 14 residues. In DNA form, the CDR3 reads TGTGCCAGCAGTTCTACCGGGACTAGTCCCATTTCAGACTTC. Amino acids: CASSSTGTSPISDF.